These 29 T cell receptor beta chains originate from one sample sequenced in a study of blood T cell repertoires in COVID-19. The protocol was immunoSEQ multiplex PCR, while the TCRdb copy is restricted to in-frame clones and leaves out a portion. Among 430,000 or so clones listed, 88% were seen once. The specimen was PBMCs or T cells enriched from blood (not recorded which). These receptors were obtained from a woman in her thirties or forties who had recovered from COVID-19.

This clone was recorded only once. The chain links TRBV6-5 to TRBJ1-2; maybe TRBD1 (5 bases). CDR1 and CDR2 from the germline V gene are MNHEY and SVGAGI. Trimming removed 4 bases at V and 3 bases at J, with 12 bases between. This CDR3 contains 14 residues. The DNA of the CDR3 is TGTGCCAGCAGTTGGGGTGGAGGGGACTATGGCTACACCTTC. Translating gives CASSWGGGDYGYTF.

The chain employs TRBV2 and TRBJ2-2; tentative D call: TRBD2 (6 bases). V was shortened by 7 bases and J by 5 bases, with 23 bases between the two germline ends. Germline V gene data show CDR1 as SNHLY and CDR2 as FYNNEI. There are 17 residues in the CDR3. Written as DNA, the CDR3 is TGTGCCAGCACCCCCCCAGGTGGGGGGTACAGGACCGGGGAGCTGTTTTTT. Translating it yields CASTPPGGGYRTGELFF.

V is TRBV7-2 and J is TRBJ2-7, with 10 positions matching TRBD2. Trimming cost V 1 base and J 5 bases; bases outside gene matches: 5. This CDR3 has 15 residues. CDR1 and CDR2 from the germline V gene are SGHTA and FQGNSA. CDR3 residues: CASSLESGRGHEQYF. In DNA form, the CDR3 reads TGTGCCAGCAGCTTAGAGAGCGGGAGGGGGCACGAGCAGTACTTC. The whole variable domain, filled in from reference TRBV7-2 and TRBJ2-7, reads GAGVSQSPSNKVTEKGKDVELRCDPISGHTALYWYRQSLGQGLEFLIYFQGNSAPDKSGLPSDRFSAERTGGSVSTLTIQRTQQEDSAVYLCASSLESGRGHEQYFGPGTRLTVT.

The gene calls are TRBV6-5 and TRBJ2-7, with a possible D match to TRBD2 (6 bases). Trimming cost V 6 bases and J 0 bases, with 12 bases left between them. Per the germline V gene, CDR1 is MNHEY and CDR2 is SVGAGI. The CDR3 covers 14 residues. CDR3 region: CASSLSSASYEQYF. In DNA form, the CDR3 reads TGTGCCAGCAGCCTATCTAGCGCCTCCTACGAGCAGTACTTC.

The rearrangement links TRBV11-2 to TRBJ2-7, with 7 bases aligning to TRBD1. CDR1 SGHAT and CDR2 FQNNGV come from the germline V gene. The CDR3 sequence is 13 residues long. Trimming at V came to 5 bases and at J to 7 bases, leaving 8 bases not matched to a gene. The CDR3 bases are TGTGCCAGCAGCCCGGACAGGCCTGGGGAGCAGTACTTC. This codes for CASSPDRPGEQYF.

The gene calls are TRBV14 and TRBJ1-1; perhaps TRBD1 as D (5 bases). Trimming stripped 3 bases from V and 1 base from J, with 6 bases between. CDR3 length: 13 residues. Germline CDR1 is SGHDN and CDR2 is FVKESK. The CDR3 coding sequence is TGTGCCAGCAGCCACGACAGGAACACTGAAGCTTTCTTT. It translates to CASSHDRNTEAFF.

This clone occurred once. The gene calls are TRBV14 and TRBJ1-1, with D tentatively TRBD1 (5 bases). In germline, CDR1 is SGHDN, CDR2 FVKESK. The ends were cut back, 4 bases at V and 1 base at J, with 10 bases in the middle. The CDR3 contains 14 residues. The CDR3 reads CASSRSRGNTEAFF. CDR3 nucleotide sequence: TGTGCCAGCAGCCGCTCTAGGGGGAACACTGAAGCTTTCTTT.

CDR3 nucleotides: TGTGCCAGCAGCCAACCCGGGACAGCTTATAGCAATCAGCCCCAGCATTTT. Its protein is CASSQPGTAYSNQPQHF. The V call is TRBV3-1 (or the pseudogene TRBV3-2), the J call TRBJ1-5; 7 positions match TRBD1. This CDR3 has 17 residues. The V gene's germline CDR1 is LGHDT and CDR2 YNNKEL (reference sequence). Losses at the gene ends were 2 bases for V and 0 bases for J; bases not matched to a gene: 7.

The chain recombines TRBV29-1 with TRBJ2-1, with 7 bases lining up with TRBD2. Germline assignment: CDR1 SQVTM and CDR2 ANQGSEA. J gave up 7 bases and V 4 bases, and 16 bases lay outside the gene matches. This CDR3 has 16 amino acids. The DNA for the CDR3 is TGCAGCGTTGGAGACCTTGGCGGGGGAGGGAAGAATGAGCAGTTCTTC. It translates to CSVGDLGGGGKNEQFF.

The CDR3 sequence is CASSQGLGIAVETQYF. In DNA, the CDR3 is TGCGCCAGCAGCCAAGGGTTGGGTATAGCGGTGGAGACCCAGTACTTC. The chain couples TRBV4-3 to TRBJ2-5; the D gene is possibly TRBD2 (6 bases). The CDR3 is 16 amino acids. The V end was cut by 1 base, the J end by 5 bases, with 17 bases between. CDR1 is LGHNA and CDR2 is YSLEER in the germline V gene.

The V gene is TRBV27, the J gene TRBJ1-4; D is undetermined. Germline lookup yields CDR1 MNHEY and CDR2 SMNVEV (reference sequence). Trimming pared 5 bases from V and 2 bases from J, leaving 6 bases between. The CDR3 runs to 13 residues. In DNA form, the CDR3 reads TGTGCCAGCAGTCCCCTGACTAATGAAAAACTGTTTTTT. Translating it yields CASSPLTNEKLFF. Based on the CDR3 plus reference TRBV27 and TRBJ1-4, the full variable domain is EAQVTQNPRYLITVTGKKLTVTCSQNMNHEYMSWYRQDPGLGLRQIYYSMNVEVTDKGDVPEGYKVSRKEKRNFPLILESPSPNQTSLYFCASSPLTNEKLFFGSGTQLSVL.

This chain links TRBV4-3 with TRBJ2-7; possible D gene TRBD2, 5 bases. The germline CDR1 and CDR2 sequences are LGHNA and YSLEER. Trimming took off 9 bases at V and 3 bases at J, with 15 bases between the two ends. The CDR3 is 13 residues long. CDR3 bases: TGCGCCAGTTCCGACGGACTCCTCTACGAGCAGTACTTC. Residues: CASSDGLLYEQYF.

This chain links TRBV30 with TRBJ1-1, with 9 bases matching TRBD1. CDR1 and CDR2 (germline): GTSNPN, SVGIG (reference sequence). V was clipped by 4 bases and J by 4 bases; unmatched bases: 4. This CDR3 has 13 amino acids. The CDR3 protein is CAWTGQGFTEAFF. In nucleotides, the CDR3 is TGTGCCTGGACGGGACAGGGATTCACTGAAGCTTTCTTT. Variable domain in full (rest from reference TRBV30 and TRBJ1-1): SQTIHQWPATLVQPVGSPLSLECTVEGTSNPNLYWYRQAAGRGLQLLFYSVGIGQISSEVPQNLSASRPQDRQFILSSKKLLLSDSGFYLCAWTGQGFTEAFFGQGTRLTVV.

CDR3 DNA: TGTGCCAGCAGTTCGGGACTATCAAAGGTGGTGGATACGCAGTATTTT. Translating gives CASSSGLSKVVDTQYF. The chain is built from TRBV6-6 and TRBJ2-3; 7 nucleotides match TRBD2. In germline, CDR1 is MNHNY, CDR2 SVGAGI (reference sequence). This CDR3 region has 16 residues. The V gene end was trimmed by 4 bases and the J gene end by 6 bases; junction bases not matched to a gene: 13.

V usage is TRBV4-3 and J usage is TRBJ1-2, with D perhaps matching TRBD1 (5 bases). Germline CDR1 and CDR2: LGHNA and YSLEER. The CDR3 runs to 17 residues. Trimming took 0 bases from V and 2 from J, leaving 16 bases between them. The CDR3 DNA follows: TGCGCCAGCAGCCAAGATTCCCTCCGTACAGGAAACTATGGCTACACCTTC. Its translation: CASSQDSLRTGNYGYTF.

This clone appeared a few times. This chain links TRBV7-9 with TRBJ1-3; the match to TRBD1 covers 7 bases. J gave up 4 bases and V 4 bases, and 7 bases lay outside the gene matches. The germline CDR1 and CDR2 sequences are SEHNR and FQNEAQ (reference sequence). CDR3 size: 15 residues. In DNA, the CDR3 is TGTGCCAGCAGCTCCGACAGGGTAGGAGGAAACACCATATATTTT. This encodes CASSSDRVGGNTIYF.

The gene calls are TRBV21-1 and TRBJ2-7; the D segment call TRBD2 is taken from the table without a DNA check. TRBV21-1 is reported as a pseudogene. CDR3 length equals 16 residues. The CDR3 nucleotides read TGTGCCAGCAGCAAAGGGGAGGGGGGGCTCTCCTACGAGCAGTACTTC. It codes for CASSKGEGGLSYEQYF.

The chain has TRBV29-1 and TRBJ1-2; tentative D call: TRBD1 (6 bases). Germline CDR1 is SQVTM and CDR2 is ANQGSEA. CDR3 size: 16 residues. Trimming removed 3 bases from V and 0 bases from J, with 17 bases in between. DNA of the CDR3: TGCAGCGTTGACCCCCGGCAGACAGGCACTAACTATGGCTACACCTTC. Amino acid sequence: CSVDPRQTGTNYGYTF. Filled out from reference TRBV29-1 and TRBJ1-2, the complete variable domain reads SAVISQKPSRDICQRGTSLTIQCQVDSQVTMMFWYRQQPGQSLTLIATANQGSEATYESGFVIDKFPISRPNLTFSTLTVSNMSPEDSSIYLCSVDPRQTGTNYGYTFGSGTRLTVV.

As regards this clone: Different DNA sequences within this sample yield the same CDR3. J is TRBJ2-3 and V is TRBV10-3, with 9 bases that match TRBD1. From germline, CDR1 is ENHRY and CDR2 SYGVKD. This CDR3 has 14 amino acids. Trimming at V came to 6 bases and at J to 2 bases, leaving 3 bases not matched to a gene. The CDR3 bases are TGTGCCATCAGCGGGACAGGGACCACAGATACGCAGTATTTT. Translating gives CAISGTGTTDTQYF.

This sequence joins TRBV7-2 and TRBJ1-4; perhaps TRBD1 as D (6 bases). CDR1 SGHTA and CDR2 FQGNSA come from the germline V gene. Deletions cut 2 bases from V and 7 bases from J, with 14 bases between. The CDR3 has 15 amino acids. The CDR3, as DNA: TGTGCCAGCAGCTTATTTCAGGGGCTGGGTGAAAAACTGTTTTTT. Amino acid sequence: CASSLFQGLGEKLFF.

A few counts support this clone. This chain uses TRBV3-1 (or the pseudogene TRBV3-2) with TRBJ1-6; D ambiguous. CDR3 length: 13 residues. The germline CDR1 and CDR2 sequences are LGHDT and YNNKEL (reference sequence). V lost 0 bases to trimming and J lost 6 bases, with 3 bases between them. This CDR3 reads CASSQDLNSPLHF. In DNA form, the CDR3 reads TGTGCCAGCAGCCAAGATCTTAATTCACCCCTCCACTTT.

The V and J genes are TRBV25-1 and TRBJ2-1; 12 bases match TRBD2. CDR1 and CDR2 from the germline V gene are MGHDK and SYGVNS. J gave up 6 bases and V 8 bases, and 5 bases lay outside the gene matches. CDR3 length: 14 amino acids. CDR3 loop: CASGGLAGSNEQFF. Here the CDR3 DNA reads TGTGCCAGCGGCGGACTAGCGGGGAGCAATGAGCAGTTCTTC.

V and J are TRBV30 and TRBJ1-1, with D possibly TRBD1 on 5 matching bases. Germline V lookup: CDR1 GTSNPN, CDR2 SVGIG (reference sequence). Deletions cut 2 bases from V and 0 bases from J, with 16 bases between. This CDR3 is built from 16 residues. The CDR3 nucleotides are TGTGCCTGGAGTTGCAGGGCAGACCTAATGAACACTGAAGCTTTCTTT. Translation: CAWSCRADLMNTEAFF.

The chain uses TRBV29-1 and TRBJ1-3; D gene uncertain. Germline CDR1 reads SQVTM; CDR2 reads ANQGSEA. Trimming cost V 6 bases and J 4 bases, with 13 bases left between them. The CDR3 totals 13 residues. CDR3 residues: CSVLVASGNTIYF. The CDR3 bases are TGCAGCGTCCTAGTTGCGAGCGGAAACACCATATATTTT.

The CDR3 protein is CASSLTAYNSPLHF. For the CDR3, the DNA is TGTGCCAGCAGTTTAACGGCCTATAATTCACCCCTCCACTTT. This rearrangement joins TRBV27 to TRBJ1-6; D gene unclear. This CDR3 is 14 amino acids long. Germline V gene data show CDR1 as MNHEY and CDR2 as SMNVEV (reference sequence). The V end was cut by 2 bases, the J end by 2 bases, with 4 bases between.

The V and J genes are TRBV18 and TRBJ2-1; TRBD1 is a possible D gene (5 bases). Trimming removed 2 bases at V and 1 base at J, with 9 bases between. This CDR3 is 15 amino acids long. Germline V CDR1 and CDR2: KGHSH, LQKENI. This CDR3 is CASSPMAGSYNEQFF. CDR3 sequence (DNA): TGTGCCAGCTCACCAATGGCAGGGTCCTACAATGAGCAGTTCTTC.

This rearrangement joins TRBV19 to TRBJ1-2; D unclear. The CDR3 is made up of 12 amino acids. Between the trimmed V and J ends, which lost 9 bases and 0 bases, there was a span of 8 bases. Germline-derived CDR1 and CDR2 are LNHDA and SQIVND (reference sequence). The CDR3 is CASTASNYGYTF. CDR3 coding DNA: TGTGCCAGCACAGCCTCTAACTATGGCTACACCTTC.

V is TRBV15 and J is TRBJ1-5; no reliable D call. The CDR3 is 13 amino acids. V was shortened by 4 bases and J by 2 bases, with 6 bases between the two germline ends. Germline V gene sequence: CDR1 LNHNV, CDR2 YYDKDF (reference sequence). The CDR3 DNA follows: TGTGCCACCAGCACGCCGGGCAATCAGCCCCAGCATTTT. The encoded protein is CATSTPGNQPQHF.

The chain has TRBV7-2 and TRBJ2-1; TRBD2 matches at 15 bases. Germline V gene data show CDR1 as SGHTA and CDR2 as FQGNSA. The CDR3 totals 16 residues. The V and J ends lost 5 bases and 6 bases, in that order; junction bases with no gene match: 5. This chain's CDR3 is CASSPPGLAGGNEQFF. CDR3 DNA sequence: TGTGCCAGCAGCCCCCCGGGACTAGCGGGAGGCAATGAGCAGTTCTTC.